Listed below are T cell receptor beta chains from one sample, sequenced in a study of CD8 T cells in ankylosing spondylitis. TCRdb re-analysed the 5' RACE reads in MiXCR, keeping a single row per CDR3 protein. The data show a few hundred thousand distinct CDR3 sequences, more than 9.5% seen once. Sample: blood, either unsorted or a sorted T cell fraction (not recorded which). The receptors were sampled from a male donor with ankylosing spondylitis. Each CDR3 is given with its conserved first and last residue. The D gene is left open where the match is weak. A clone size is listed for some rows: how often the clone was seen (once, few, many), or a class if it is expanded.

d_gene: .; abundance: .; j_gene: TRBJ2-7; v_gene: TRBV7-9; CDR3nt: TGTGCCAGCCAGAGCGAATCCTACGAGCAGTACTTC; CDR3aa: CASQSESYEQYF
d_gene: .; abundance: .; j_gene: TRBJ2-2; v_gene: TRBV6-4; CDR3nt: TGTGCCAGCAGTGTGGAAAACACCGGGGAGCTGTTTTTT; CDR3aa: CASSVENTGELFF
d_gene: .; abundance: .; j_gene: TRBJ2-1; v_gene: TRBV5-1; CDR3nt: TGCGCCAGCAGCTTGGTGAGGGGTCCTCCCTCCTACAATGAGCAGTTCTTC; CDR3aa: CASSLVRGPPSYNEQFF
d_gene: TRBD1; abundance: few; j_gene: TRBJ1-5; v_gene: TRBV3-1; CDR3nt: TGTGCCAGCAGCCAAAAATCTACCGGGACAGGGGGTAATCAGCCCCAGCATTTT; CDR3aa: CASSQKSTGTGGNQPQHF
d_gene: .; abundance: many; j_gene: TRBJ2-2; v_gene: TRBV24-1; CDR3nt: TGTGCCACCAGTGATCCGGACGGGCCTCACACCGGGGAGCTGTTTTTT; CDR3aa: CATSDPDGPHTGELFF
d_gene: .; abundance: .; j_gene: TRBJ1-5; v_gene: TRBV12-3/TRBV12-4; CDR3nt: TGTGCCAGCAGTTGGCAGAATAGCAATCAGCCCCAGCATTTT; CDR3aa: CASSWQNSNQPQHF
d_gene: .; abundance: .; j_gene: TRBJ1-2; v_gene: TRBV3-1; CDR3nt: TGTGCCAGCAGCCAAGTTGCGCCCCCCGGGAGCTACTATGGCTACACCTTC; CDR3aa: CASSQVAPPGSYYGYTF
d_gene: .; abundance: .; j_gene: TRBJ2-6; v_gene: TRBV10-3; CDR3nt: TGTGCCATCAGCGGAAGCTCTGGGGCCAACGTCCTGACTTTC; CDR3aa: CAISGSSGANVLTF
d_gene: .; abundance: .; j_gene: TRBJ1-2; v_gene: TRBV19; CDR3nt: TGTGCCAGTAGTATGCAAAACTATGGCTACACCTTC; CDR3aa: CASSMQNYGYTF
d_gene: .; abundance: .; j_gene: TRBJ1-1; v_gene: TRBV30; CDR3nt: TGTGCCTGGAGTGTACCAGGGAGGAACACTGAAGCTTTCTTT; CDR3aa: CAWSVPGRNTEAFF
d_gene: TRBD2; abundance: .; j_gene: TRBJ2-1; v_gene: TRBV20-1; CDR3nt: TGCAGTGCTAGGGATAGCGGGGCTGCTTTAGGCAATGAGCAGTTCTTC; CDR3aa: CSARDSGAALGNEQFF
d_gene: TRBD2; abundance: many; j_gene: TRBJ2-1; v_gene: TRBV5-1; CDR3nt: TGCGCCAGCAAGGGGGAGATAGCGGGAGTCTCCTACAATGAGCAGTTCTTC; CDR3aa: CASKGEIAGVSYNEQFF
d_gene: .; abundance: .; j_gene: TRBJ1-5; v_gene: TRBV5-1; CDR3nt: TGCGCCAGCAGCTTGGGTCAGGAAGGCAATCAGCCCCAGCATTTT; CDR3aa: CASSLGQEGNQPQHF
d_gene: TRBD1; abundance: few; j_gene: TRBJ2-1; v_gene: TRBV24-1; CDR3nt: TGTGCCACCTCAACCCCGGGACAGGGCAACAATGAGCAGTTCTTC; CDR3aa: CATSTPGQGNNEQFF
d_gene: .; abundance: many; j_gene: TRBJ1-5; v_gene: TRBV6-1; CDR3nt: TGTGCCAGCAGGTCCAGACTCAATCAGCCCCAGCATTTT; CDR3aa: CASRSRLNQPQHF
d_gene: .; abundance: many; j_gene: TRBJ2-5; v_gene: TRBV12-3/TRBV12-4; CDR3nt: TGTGCCAGCAGGAGAGAGGGGCGGGAGACCCAGTACTTC; CDR3aa: CASRREGRETQYF
d_gene: .; abundance: few; j_gene: TRBJ2-7; v_gene: TRBV3-1; CDR3nt: TGTGCCAGCAGCCAAGACCCGGCATTCTCCTACGAGCAGTACTTC; CDR3aa: CASSQDPAFSYEQYF
d_gene: .; abundance: few; j_gene: TRBJ2-1; v_gene: TRBV11-3; CDR3nt: TGTGCCAGCAGCTCATCTTCACTCACTGGGCCCGGGGATGAGCAGTTCTTC; CDR3aa: CASSSSSLTGPGDEQFF
d_gene: TRBD1; abundance: few; j_gene: TRBJ1-2; v_gene: TRBV29-1; CDR3nt: TGCAGCGTTCCCTCGGTACAGGGGGTCGATGGCTACACCTTC; CDR3aa: CSVPSVQGVDGYTF
d_gene: TRBD2; abundance: many; j_gene: TRBJ2-1; v_gene: TRBV20-1; CDR3nt: TGCAGTGCTAGAGTTCTAGCGGGAGGGCGGGATGAGCAGTTCTTC; CDR3aa: CSARVLAGGRDEQFF